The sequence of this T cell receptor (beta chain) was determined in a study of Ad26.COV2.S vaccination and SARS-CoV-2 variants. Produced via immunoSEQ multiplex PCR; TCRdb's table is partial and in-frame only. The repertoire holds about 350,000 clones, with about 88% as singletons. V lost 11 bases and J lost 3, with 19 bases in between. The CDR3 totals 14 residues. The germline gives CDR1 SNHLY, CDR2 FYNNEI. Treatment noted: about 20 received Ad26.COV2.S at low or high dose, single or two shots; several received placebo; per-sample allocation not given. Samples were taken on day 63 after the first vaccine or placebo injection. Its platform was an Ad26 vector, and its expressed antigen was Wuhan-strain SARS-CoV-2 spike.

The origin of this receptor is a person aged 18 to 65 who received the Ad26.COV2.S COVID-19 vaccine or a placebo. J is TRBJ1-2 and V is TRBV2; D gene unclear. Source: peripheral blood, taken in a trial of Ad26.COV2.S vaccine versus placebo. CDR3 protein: CACHSGGFYYGYTF. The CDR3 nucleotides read TGTGCCTGTCACTCGGGAGGGTTTTACTATGGCTACACCTTC.